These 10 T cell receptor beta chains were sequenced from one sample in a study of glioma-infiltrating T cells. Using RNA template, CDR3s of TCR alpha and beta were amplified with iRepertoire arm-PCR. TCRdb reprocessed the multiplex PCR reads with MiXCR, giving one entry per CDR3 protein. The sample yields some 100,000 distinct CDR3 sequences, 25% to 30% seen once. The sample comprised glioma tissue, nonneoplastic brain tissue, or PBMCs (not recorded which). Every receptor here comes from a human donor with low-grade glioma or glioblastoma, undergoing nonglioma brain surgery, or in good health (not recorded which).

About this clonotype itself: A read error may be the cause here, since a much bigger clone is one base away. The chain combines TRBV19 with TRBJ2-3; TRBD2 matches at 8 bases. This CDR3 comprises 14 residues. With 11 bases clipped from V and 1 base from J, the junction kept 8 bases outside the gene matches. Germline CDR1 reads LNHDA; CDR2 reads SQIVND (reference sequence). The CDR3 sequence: CARTAGLGTDTQYF. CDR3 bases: TGTGCCCGTACCGCGGGACTAGGCACAGATACGCAGTATTTT.

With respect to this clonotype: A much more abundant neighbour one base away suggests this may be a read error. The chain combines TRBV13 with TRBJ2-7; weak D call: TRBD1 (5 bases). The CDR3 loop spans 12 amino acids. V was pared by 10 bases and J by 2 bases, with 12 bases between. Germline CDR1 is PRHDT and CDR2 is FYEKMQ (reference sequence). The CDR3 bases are TGTGCCATCAGGGAAGTGCCCTACGAGCAGTACTTC. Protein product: CAIREVPYEQYF.

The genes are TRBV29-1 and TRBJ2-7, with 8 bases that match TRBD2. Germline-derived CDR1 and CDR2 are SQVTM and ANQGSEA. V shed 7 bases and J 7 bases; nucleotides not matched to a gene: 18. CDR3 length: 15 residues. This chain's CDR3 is CSALAGTRINSEQYF. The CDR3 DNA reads TGCAGCGCTTTGGCGGGGACTAGGATTAATTCGGAGCAGTACTTC.

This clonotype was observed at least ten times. The CDR3: CASSPTRSYNEQFF. The CDR3 DNA reads TGTGCCAGCTCACCTACCCGCTCCTACAATGAGCAGTTCTTC. The chain links TRBV18 to TRBJ2-1, with D unresolved. The CDR3 contains 14 residues. In germline, CDR1 is KGHSH, CDR2 LQKENI. The V and J ends lost 3 bases and 0 bases respectively, with 6 bases between them.

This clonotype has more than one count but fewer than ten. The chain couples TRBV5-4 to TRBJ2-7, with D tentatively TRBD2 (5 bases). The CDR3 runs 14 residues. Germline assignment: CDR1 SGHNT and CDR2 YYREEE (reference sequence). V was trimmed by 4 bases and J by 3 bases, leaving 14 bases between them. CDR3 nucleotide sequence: TGTGCCAGCAGCGCCTACGGGGTCAGCTACGAGCAGTACTTC. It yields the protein CASSAYGVSYEQYF.

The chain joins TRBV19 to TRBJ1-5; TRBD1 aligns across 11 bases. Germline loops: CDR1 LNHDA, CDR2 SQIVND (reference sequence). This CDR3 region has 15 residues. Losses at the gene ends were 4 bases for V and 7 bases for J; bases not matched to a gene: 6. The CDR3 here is CASSKDRGQRQPQHF. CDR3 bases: TGTGCCAGTAGTAAGGACAGGGGGCAGAGACAGCCCCAGCATTTT.

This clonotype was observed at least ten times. The CDR3 is CASTPTRRGPYEQYF. CDR3 DNA: TGTGCCAGCACCCCTACACGGCGGGGGCCTTACGAGCAGTACTTC. The chain links TRBV28 to TRBJ2-7; the D gene is possibly TRBD2 (7 bases). Germline V gene lookup returns CDR1 MDHEN and CDR2 SYDVKM. This CDR3 has 15 residues. V lost 7 bases and J lost 4, with 20 bases in between.

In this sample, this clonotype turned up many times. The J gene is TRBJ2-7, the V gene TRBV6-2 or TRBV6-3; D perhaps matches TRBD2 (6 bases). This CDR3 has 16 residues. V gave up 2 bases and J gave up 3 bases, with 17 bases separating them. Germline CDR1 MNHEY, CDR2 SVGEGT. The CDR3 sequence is CASSYRGTFGDYEQYF. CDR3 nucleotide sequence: TGTGCCAGCAGTTACCGGGGGACTTTTGGGGACTACGAGCAGTACTTC.

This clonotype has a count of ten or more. The CDR3 loop is CASSLRLGTEAFF. Here the CDR3 DNA reads TGTGCCAGCAGCCTCCGATTGGGCACTGAAGCTTTCTTT. The chain employs TRBV14 and TRBJ1-1; D gene uncertain. The CDR3 consists of 13 residues. The V end was cut by 4 bases, the J end by 4 bases, with 10 bases between. Germline CDR1 is SGHDN and CDR2 is FVKESK.

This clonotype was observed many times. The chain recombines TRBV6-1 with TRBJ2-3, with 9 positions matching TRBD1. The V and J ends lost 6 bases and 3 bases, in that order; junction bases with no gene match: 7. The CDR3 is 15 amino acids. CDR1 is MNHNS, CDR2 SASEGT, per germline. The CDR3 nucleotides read TGTGCCAGCAGGCCCCGTGGGACAGGGACAGATACGCAGTATTTT. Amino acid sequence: CASRPRGTGTDTQYF.